This TCR beta chain was identified during a study of cytomegalovirus exposure and HLA in healthy donors. V was pared by 5 bases and J by 6 bases, with 16 bases between. The CDR3 consists of 15 residues. CDR1 is SGHTA, CDR2 FQGNSA, per germline. Use of 60 Vbeta and 13 Jbeta primers characterized the PCR. In the original analysis: Tens of millions of unique TCR beta chains, roughly 12 million shared, were counted in a later analysis. Produced via immunoSEQ multiplex PCR; TCRdb's table is partial and in-frame only. V and J calls and clone size are those listed in that table; D and trimming were worked out from the DNA. The repertoire includes some 150,000 clones, around three quarters of them detected once, and 2% to 2.5% sits in the top ten. A note on this clone: Its specificity is unknown.

Overall study results and limits: According to a later analysis, most TCR beta chains associated with CMV appeared HLA-restricted.

This receptor was obtained from a woman in her fifties or sixties in good health and CMV-seronegative. The V gene is TRBV7-2, the J gene TRBJ1-4; maybe TRBD1 (6 bases). The sample was PBMCs. The CDR3: CASSLQGVIDEKLFF. CDR3 in DNA: TGTGCCAGCAGCCTACAGGGAGTTATTGATGAAAAACTGTTTTTT.